This T cell receptor beta chain was identified during a study of beta chain features in type 1 diabetes. Points from the study as a whole: There was a moderate but significant shortening of TCRB CDR3s in all four CD4+ subsets of Type 1 diabetes patients. It was not settled here whether HLA type affects TCRB rearrangement.

The CDR3 is 14 residues long. V lost 3 bases, J lost 4 bases, and 4 bases stayed unmatched. Germline V CDR1 and CDR2: LNHNV, YYDKDF (reference sequence). Worth noting for this clone: What it binds is not known.

Reverse transcription of all isolated RNA meant that expressed TCRB transcripts were sequenced. Data came from immunoSEQ multiplex PCR; TCRdb stores just in-frame clones and leaves some out. Among 250,000 to 300,000 clones, approximately 25% were seen once, and the ten largest hold around 0.011%. The receptor was derived from a woman in her 30s with type 1 diabetes. The material sequenced was naive CD4+ T cells from blood. V usage is TRBV15 and J usage is TRBJ2-5; 8 nucleotides match TRBD1. The chain's CDR3 is CATSRADRGETQYF. The CDR3 nucleotides are TGTGCCACCAGCAGGGCTGACAGGGGAGAGACCCAGTACTTC.